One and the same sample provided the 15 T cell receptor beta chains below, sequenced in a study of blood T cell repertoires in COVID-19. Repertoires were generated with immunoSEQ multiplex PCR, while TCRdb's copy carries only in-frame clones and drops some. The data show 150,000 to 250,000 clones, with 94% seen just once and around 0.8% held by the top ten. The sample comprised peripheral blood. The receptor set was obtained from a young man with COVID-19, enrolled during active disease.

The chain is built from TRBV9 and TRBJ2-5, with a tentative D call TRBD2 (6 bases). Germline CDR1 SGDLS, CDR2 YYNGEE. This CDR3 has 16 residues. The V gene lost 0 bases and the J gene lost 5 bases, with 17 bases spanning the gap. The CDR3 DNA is TGTGCCAGCAGCGTAGAGGTAGCGGCGAACCGGGAGACCCAGTACTTC. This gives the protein CASSVEVAANRETQYF.

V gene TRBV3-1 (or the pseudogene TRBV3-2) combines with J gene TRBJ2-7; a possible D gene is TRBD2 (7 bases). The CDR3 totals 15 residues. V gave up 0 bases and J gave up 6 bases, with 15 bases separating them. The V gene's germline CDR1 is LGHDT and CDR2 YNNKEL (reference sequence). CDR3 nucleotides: TGTGCCAGCAGCCAAGACCTCTCCGGGGGGCGCGAGCAGTACTTC. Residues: CASSQDLSGGREQYF.

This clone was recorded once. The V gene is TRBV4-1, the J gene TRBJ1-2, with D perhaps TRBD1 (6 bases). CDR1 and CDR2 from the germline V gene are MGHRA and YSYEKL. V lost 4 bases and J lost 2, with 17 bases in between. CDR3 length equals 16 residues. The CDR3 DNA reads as TGCGCCAGCAGCCCAGGGGATCGGTCGGACAACTATGGCTACACCTTC. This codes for CASSPGDRSDNYGYTF.

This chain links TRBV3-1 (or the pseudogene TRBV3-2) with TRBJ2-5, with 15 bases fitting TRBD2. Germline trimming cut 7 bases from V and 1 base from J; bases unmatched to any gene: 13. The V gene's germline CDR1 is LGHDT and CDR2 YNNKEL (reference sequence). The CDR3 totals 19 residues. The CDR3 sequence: CASNHGLAGGILPQETQYF. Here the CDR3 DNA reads TGTGCCAGCAACCACGGACTAGCGGGGGGGATACTCCCCCAAGAGACCCAGTACTTC.

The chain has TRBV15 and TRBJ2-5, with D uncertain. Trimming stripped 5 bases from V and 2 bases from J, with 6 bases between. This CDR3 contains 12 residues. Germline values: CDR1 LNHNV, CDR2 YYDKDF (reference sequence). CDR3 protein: CATSLEQETQYF. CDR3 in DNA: TGTGCCACCAGCTTAGAGCAAGAGACCCAGTACTTC.

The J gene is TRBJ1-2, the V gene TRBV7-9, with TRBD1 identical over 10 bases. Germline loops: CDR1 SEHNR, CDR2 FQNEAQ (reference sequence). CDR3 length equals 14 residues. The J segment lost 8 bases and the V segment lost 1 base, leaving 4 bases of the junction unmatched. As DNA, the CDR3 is TGTGCCAGCAGCTTAGGACAGGGGGCACAAGGCTACACCTTC. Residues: CASSLGQGAQGYTF. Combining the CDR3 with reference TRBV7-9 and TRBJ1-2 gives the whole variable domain DTGVSQNPRHKITKRGQNVTFRCDPISEHNRLYWYRQTLGQGPEFLTYFQNEAQLEKSRLLSDRFSAERPKGSFSTLEIQRTEQGDSAMYLCASSLGQGAQGYTFGSGTRLTVV.

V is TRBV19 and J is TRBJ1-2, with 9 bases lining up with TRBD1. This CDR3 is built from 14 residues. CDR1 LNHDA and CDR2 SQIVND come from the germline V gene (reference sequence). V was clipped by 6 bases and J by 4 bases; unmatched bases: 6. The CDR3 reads CASSKVGQGYGYTF. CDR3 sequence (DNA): TGTGCCAGTAGCAAGGTGGGACAGGGCTATGGCTACACCTTC.

The CDR3 is CASSYRTSGETQYF. DNA for the CDR3: TGTGCCAGCAGCTACCGGACTAGCGGGGAGACCCAGTACTTC. The V gene is TRBV3-1 (or the pseudogene TRBV3-2), the J gene TRBJ2-5, with 11 bases identical to TRBD2. CDR3 length equals 14 residues. Germline V gene lookup returns CDR1 LGHDT and CDR2 YNNKEL (reference sequence). V shed 5 bases and J 5 bases; nucleotides not matched to a gene: 4.

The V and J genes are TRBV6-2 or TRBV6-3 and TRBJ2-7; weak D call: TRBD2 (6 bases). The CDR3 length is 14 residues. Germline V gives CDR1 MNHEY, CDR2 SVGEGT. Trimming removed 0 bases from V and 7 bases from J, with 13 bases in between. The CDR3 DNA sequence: TGTGCCAGCAGTTACTCGGAGGGCCGGGGGGAGCAGTACTTC. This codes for CASSYSEGRGEQYF.

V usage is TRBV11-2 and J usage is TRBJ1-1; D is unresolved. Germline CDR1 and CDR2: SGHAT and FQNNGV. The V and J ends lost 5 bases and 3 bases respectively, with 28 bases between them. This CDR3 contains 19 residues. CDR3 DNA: TGTGCCAGCAGCCCAGGAGGGCGAGGGATTAGGAGGCTCGACACTGAAGCTTTCTTT. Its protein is CASSPGGRGIRRLDTEAFF.

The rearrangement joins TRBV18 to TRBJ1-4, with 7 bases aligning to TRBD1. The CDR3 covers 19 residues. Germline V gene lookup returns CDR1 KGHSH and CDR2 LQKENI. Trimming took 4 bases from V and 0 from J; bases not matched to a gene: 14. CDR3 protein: CASSLADRKIYATNEKLFF. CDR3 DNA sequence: TGTGCCAGCTCACTAGCGGACAGGAAGATTTATGCAACTAATGAAAAACTGTTTTTT.

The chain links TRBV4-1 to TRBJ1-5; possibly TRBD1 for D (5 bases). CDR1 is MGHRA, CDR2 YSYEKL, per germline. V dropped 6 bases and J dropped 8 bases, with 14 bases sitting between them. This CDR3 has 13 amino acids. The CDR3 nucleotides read TGCGCCAGCAGTTGGGGGGGGAACAAGCCCCAGCATTTT. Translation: CASSWGGNKPQHF.

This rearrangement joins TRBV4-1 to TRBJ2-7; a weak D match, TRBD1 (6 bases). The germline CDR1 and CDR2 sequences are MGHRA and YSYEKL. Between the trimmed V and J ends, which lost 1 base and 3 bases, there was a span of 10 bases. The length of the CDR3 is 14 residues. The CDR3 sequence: CASSQVGRGYEQYF. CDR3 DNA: TGCGCCAGCAGCCAAGTCGGCAGGGGCTACGAGCAGTACTTC.

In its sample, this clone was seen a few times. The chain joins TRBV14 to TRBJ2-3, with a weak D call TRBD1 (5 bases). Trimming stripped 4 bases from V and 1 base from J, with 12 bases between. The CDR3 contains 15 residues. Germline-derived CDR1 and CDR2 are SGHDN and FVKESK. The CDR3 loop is CASSPKQGGTDTQYF. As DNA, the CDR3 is TGTGCCAGCAGCCCTAAACAAGGGGGCACAGATACGCAGTATTTT.

CDR3 DNA sequence: TGTGCCAGCAGCCAAGTTAGCGGGGGGGCCGACATTCAGTACTTC. It yields the protein CASSQVSGGADIQYF. The chain employs TRBV4-2 and TRBJ2-4; 11 nucleotides match TRBD2. V lost 1 base to trimming and J lost 8 bases; unmatched junction nucleotides: 4. Germline lookup yields CDR1 LGHNA and CDR2 YNFKEQ. The CDR3 runs to 15 residues.